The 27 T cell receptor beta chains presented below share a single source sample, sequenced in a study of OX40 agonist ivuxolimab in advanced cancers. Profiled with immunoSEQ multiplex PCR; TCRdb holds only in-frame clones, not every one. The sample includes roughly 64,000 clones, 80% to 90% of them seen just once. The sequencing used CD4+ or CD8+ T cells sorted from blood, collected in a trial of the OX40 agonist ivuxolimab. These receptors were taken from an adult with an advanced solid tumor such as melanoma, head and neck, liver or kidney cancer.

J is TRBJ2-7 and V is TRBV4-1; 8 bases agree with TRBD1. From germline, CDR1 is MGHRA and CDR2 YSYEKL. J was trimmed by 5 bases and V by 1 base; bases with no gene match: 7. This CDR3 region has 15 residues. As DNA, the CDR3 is TGCGCCAGCAGCCAAGTGATAGGACAGGGAAACGAGCAGTACTTC. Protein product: CASSQVIGQGNEQYF.

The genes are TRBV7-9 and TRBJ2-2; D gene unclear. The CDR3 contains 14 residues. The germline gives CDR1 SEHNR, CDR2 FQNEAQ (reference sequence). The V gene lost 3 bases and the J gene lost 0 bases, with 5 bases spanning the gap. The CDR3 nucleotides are TGTGCCAGCAGCTTCGTCCCGAACACCGGGGAGCTGTTTTTT. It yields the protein CASSFVPNTGELFF.

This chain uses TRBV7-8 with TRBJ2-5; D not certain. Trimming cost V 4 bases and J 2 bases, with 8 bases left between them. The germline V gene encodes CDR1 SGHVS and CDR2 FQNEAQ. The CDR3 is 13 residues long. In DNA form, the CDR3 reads TGTGCCAGCAGCTGGGTACCGCAAGAGACCCAGTACTTC. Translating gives CASSWVPQETQYF.

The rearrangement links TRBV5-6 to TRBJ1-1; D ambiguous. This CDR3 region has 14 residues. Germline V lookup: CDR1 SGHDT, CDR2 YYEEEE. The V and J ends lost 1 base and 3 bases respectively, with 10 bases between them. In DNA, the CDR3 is TGTGCCAGCAGCTTGTTAGTCGGGGACACTGAAGCTTTCTTT. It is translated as CASSLLVGDTEAFF. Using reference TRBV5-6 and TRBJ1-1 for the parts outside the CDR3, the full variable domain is DAGVTQSPTHLIKTRGQQVTLRCSPKSGHDTVSWYQQALGQGPQFIFQYYEEEERQRGNFPDRFSGHQFPNYSSELNVNALLLGDSALYLCASSLLVGDTEAFFGQGTRLTVV.

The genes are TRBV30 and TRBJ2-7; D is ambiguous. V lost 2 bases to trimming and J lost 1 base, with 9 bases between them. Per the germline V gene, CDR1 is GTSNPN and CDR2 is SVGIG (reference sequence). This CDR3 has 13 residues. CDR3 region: CAWSTRESYEQYF. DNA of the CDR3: TGTGCCTGGAGTACCCGAGAATCCTACGAGCAGTACTTC.

CDR3 loop: CATALTYSYNEQFF. The CDR3 DNA reads TGTGCCACCGCCCTGACGTACTCCTACAATGAGCAGTTCTTC. J is TRBJ2-1 and V is TRBV19; D ambiguous. The CDR3 is 14 amino acids. The germline V and J ends were trimmed by 10 bases and 0 bases, with 13 bases remaining between them. The germline gives CDR1 LNHDA, CDR2 SQIVND (reference sequence).

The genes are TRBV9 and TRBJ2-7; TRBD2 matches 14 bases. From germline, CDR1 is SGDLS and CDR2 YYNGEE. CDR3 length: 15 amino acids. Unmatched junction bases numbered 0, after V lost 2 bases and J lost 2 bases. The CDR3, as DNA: TGTGCCAGCAGCGTGACTAGCGGGGGGGCCTACGAGCAGTACTTC. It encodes CASSVTSGGAYEQYF.

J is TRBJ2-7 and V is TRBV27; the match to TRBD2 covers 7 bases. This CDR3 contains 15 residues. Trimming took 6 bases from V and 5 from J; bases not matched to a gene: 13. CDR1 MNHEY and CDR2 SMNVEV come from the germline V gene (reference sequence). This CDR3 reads CASRSPRAGVHEQYF. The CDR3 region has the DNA TGTGCCAGCAGGAGCCCCCGGGCGGGAGTCCACGAGCAGTACTTC.

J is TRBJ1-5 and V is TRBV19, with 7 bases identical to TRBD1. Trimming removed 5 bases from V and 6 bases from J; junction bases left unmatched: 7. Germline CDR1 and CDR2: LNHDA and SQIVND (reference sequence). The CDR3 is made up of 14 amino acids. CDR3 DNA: TGTGCCAGTAGTCACGACAGGGAGCGTCAGCCCCAGCATTTT. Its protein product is CASSHDRERQPQHF.

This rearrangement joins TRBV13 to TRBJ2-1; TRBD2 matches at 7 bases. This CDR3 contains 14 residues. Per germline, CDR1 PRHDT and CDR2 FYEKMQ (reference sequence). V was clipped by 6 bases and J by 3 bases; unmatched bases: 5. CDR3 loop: CASRSTSDYNEQFF. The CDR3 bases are TGTGCCAGCAGATCTACTAGCGACTACAATGAGCAGTTCTTC. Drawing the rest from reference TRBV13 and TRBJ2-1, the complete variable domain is AAGVIQSPRHLIKEKRETATLKCYPIPRHDTVYWYQQGPGQDPQFLISFYEKMQSDKGSIPDRFSAQQFSDYHSELNMSSLELGDSALYFCASRSTSDYNEQFFGPGTRLTVL.

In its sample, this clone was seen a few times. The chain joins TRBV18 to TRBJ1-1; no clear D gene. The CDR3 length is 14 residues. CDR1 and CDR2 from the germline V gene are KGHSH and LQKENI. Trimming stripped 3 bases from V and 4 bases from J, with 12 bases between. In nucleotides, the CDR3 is TGTGCCAGCTCACCCAATGACGGTGGCACTGAAGCTTTCTTT. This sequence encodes CASSPNDGGTEAFF. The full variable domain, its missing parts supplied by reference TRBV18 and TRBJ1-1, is NAGVMQNPRHLVRRRGQEARLRCSPMKGHSHVYWYRQLPEEGLKFMVYLQKENIIDESGMPKERFSAEFPKEGPSILRIQQVVRGDSAAYFCASSPNDGGTEAFFGQGTRLTVV.

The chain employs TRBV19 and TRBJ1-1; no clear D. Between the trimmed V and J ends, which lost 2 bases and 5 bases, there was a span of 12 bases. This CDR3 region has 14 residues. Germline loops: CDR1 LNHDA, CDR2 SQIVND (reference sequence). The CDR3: CASSIREWRTEAFF. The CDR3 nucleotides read TGTGCCAGTAGTATAAGGGAATGGAGGACTGAAGCTTTCTTT.

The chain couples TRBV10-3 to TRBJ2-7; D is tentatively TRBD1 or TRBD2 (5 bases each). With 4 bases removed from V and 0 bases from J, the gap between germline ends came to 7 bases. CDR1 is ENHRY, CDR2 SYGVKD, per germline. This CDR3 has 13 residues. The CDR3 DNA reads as TGTGCCATCAGTGGGGGGACCTCCTACGAGCAGTACTTC. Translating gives CAISGGTSYEQYF.

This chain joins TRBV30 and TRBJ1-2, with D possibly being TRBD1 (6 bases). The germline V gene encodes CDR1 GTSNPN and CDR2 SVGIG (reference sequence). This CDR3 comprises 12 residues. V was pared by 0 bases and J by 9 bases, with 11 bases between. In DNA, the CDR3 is TGTGCCTGGAGTGTACAGGGCACAAGCTACACCTTC. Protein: CAWSVQGTSYTF.

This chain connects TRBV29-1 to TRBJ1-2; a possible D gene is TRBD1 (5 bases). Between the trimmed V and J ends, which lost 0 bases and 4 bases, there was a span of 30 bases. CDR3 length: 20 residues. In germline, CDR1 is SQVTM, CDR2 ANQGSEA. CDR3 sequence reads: CSVEDWGPGSKIPPFYGYTF. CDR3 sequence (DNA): TGCAGCGTTGAAGATTGGGGCCCTGGGTCCAAAATTCCACCTTTCTATGGCTACACCTTC.

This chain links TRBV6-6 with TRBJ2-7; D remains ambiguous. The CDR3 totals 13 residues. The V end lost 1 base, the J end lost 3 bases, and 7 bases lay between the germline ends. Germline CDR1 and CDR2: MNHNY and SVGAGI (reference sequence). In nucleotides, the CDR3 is TGTGCCAGCAGTTACTTCACCGGCTACGAGCAGTACTTC. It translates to CASSYFTGYEQYF.

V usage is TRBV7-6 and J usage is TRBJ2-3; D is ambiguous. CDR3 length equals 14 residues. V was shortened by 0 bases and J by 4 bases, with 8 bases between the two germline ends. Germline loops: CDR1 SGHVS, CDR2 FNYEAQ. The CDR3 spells CASSLALQSDTQYF. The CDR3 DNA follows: TGTGCCAGCAGCTTAGCGCTCCAGTCAGATACGCAGTATTTT.

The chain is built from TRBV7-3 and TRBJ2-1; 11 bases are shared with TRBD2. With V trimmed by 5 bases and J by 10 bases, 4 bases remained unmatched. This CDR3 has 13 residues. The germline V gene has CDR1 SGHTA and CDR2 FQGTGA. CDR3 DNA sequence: TGTGCCAGCAGCCCACGGACTAGCGGGGAGCAGTTCTTC. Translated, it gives CASSPRTSGEQFF.

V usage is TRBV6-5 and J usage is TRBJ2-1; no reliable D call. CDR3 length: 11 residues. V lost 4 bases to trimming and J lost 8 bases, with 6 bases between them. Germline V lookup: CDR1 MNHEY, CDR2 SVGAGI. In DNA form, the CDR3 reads TGTGCCAGCAGTTGGTACGATGAGCAGTTCTTC. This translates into CASSWYDEQFF.

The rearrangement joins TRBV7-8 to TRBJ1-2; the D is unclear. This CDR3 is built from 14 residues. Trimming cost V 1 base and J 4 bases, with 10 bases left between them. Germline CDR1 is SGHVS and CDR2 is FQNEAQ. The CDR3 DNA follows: TGTGCCAGCAGCTTAGGAAGTTCGGGCTATGGCTACACCTTC. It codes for CASSLGSSGYGYTF.

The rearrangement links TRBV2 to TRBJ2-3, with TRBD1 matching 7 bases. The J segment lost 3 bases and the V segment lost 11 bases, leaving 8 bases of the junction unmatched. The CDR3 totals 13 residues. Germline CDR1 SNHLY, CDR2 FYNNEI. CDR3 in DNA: TGTGCCCCCAGGCGCAGGGGGACAGATACGCAGTATTTT. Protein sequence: CAPRRRGTDTQYF. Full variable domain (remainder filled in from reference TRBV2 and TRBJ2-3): EPEVTQTPSHQVTQMGQEVILRCVPISNHLYFYWYRQILGQKVEFLVSFYNNEISEKSEIFDDQFSVERPDGSNFTLKIRSTKLEDSAMYFCAPRRRGTDTQYFGPGTRLTVL.

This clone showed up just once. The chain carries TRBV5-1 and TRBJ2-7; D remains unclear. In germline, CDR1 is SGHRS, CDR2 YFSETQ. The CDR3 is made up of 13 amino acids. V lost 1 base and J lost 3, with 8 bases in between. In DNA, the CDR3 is TGCGCCAGCAGCTTGTGGGAAAACTACGAGCAGTACTTC. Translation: CASSLWENYEQYF.

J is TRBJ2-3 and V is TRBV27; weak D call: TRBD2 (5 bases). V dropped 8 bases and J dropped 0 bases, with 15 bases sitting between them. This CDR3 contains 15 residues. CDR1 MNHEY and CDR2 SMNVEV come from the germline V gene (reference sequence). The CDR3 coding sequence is TGTGCCAGCCGAGAAGCGGCGTTCAGCACAGATACGCAGTATTTT. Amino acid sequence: CASREAAFSTDTQYF.

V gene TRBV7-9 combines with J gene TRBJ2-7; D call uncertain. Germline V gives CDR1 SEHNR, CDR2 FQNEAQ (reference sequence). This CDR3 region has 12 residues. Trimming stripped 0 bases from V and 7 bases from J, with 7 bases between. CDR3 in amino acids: CASSLATREQYF. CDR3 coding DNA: TGTGCCAGCAGCTTAGCCACGAGGGAGCAGTACTTC. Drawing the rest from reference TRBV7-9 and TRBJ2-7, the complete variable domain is DTGVSQNPRHKITKRGQNVTFRCDPISEHNRLYWYRQTLGQGPEFLTYFQNEAQLEKSRLLSDRFSAERPKGSFSTLEIQRTEQGDSAMYLCASSLATREQYFGPGTRLTVT.

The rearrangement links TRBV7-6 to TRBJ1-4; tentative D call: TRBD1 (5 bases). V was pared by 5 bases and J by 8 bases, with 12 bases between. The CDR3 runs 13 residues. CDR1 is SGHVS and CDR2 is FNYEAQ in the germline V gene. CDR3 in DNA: TGTGCCAGCAGCGCCCCGACAGACGAAAAACTGTTTTTT. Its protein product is CASSAPTDEKLFF. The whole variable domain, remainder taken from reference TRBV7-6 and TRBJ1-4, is GAGVSQSPRYKVTKRGQDVALRCDPISGHVSLYWYRQALGQGPEFLTYFNYEAQQDKSGLPNDRFSAERPEGSISTLTIQRTEQRDSAMYRCASSAPTDEKLFFGSGTQLSVL.

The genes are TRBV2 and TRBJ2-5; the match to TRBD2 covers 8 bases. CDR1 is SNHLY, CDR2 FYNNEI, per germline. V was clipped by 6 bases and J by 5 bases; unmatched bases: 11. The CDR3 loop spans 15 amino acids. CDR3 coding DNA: TGTGCCAGCAGAATGAGAAGCGGGAGAATGGAGACCCAGTACTTC. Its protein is CASRMRSGRMETQYF.

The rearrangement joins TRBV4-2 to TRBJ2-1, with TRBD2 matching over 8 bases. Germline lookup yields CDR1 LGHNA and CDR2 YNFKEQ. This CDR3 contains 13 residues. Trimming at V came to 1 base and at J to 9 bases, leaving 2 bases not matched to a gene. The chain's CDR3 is CASSQATSVEQFF. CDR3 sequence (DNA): TGTGCCAGCAGCCAAGCGACTAGCGTTGAGCAGTTCTTC.